The next 27 T cell receptor beta chains were all read from a single sample in a study of blood T cell repertoires in COVID-19. Sequencing was performed with immunoSEQ multiplex PCR; in TCRdb, only in-frame clones are kept and a portion is missing. The sample carries about 80,000 clones, around 80% recorded once. The sequencing sample was made of peripheral blood. The receptors originated from a woman aged 40 to 50 with active or convalescent COVID-19.

The chain couples TRBV28 to TRBJ2-3; 13 bases align to TRBD2. This CDR3 has 17 residues. From germline, CDR1 is MDHEN and CDR2 SYDVKM. The trim removed 0 bases at V and 0 bases at J, leaving 0 bases unmatched. This CDR3 reads CASSLWGLAGSTDTQYF. CDR3 sequence (DNA): TGTGCCAGCAGTTTATGGGGACTAGCGGGAAGCACAGATACGCAGTATTTT.

The chain combines TRBV11-3 with TRBJ2-1; tentative D call: TRBD2 (5 bases). The CDR3 runs 16 residues. Per germline, CDR1 SGHNT and CDR2 YENEEA. Trimming cost V 2 bases and J 4 bases, with 15 bases left between them. In nucleotides, the CDR3 is TGTGCCAGCAGCTTAAGGACTGATACCCAATACAATGAGCAGTTCTTC. Translation: CASSLRTDTQYNEQFF.

The rearrangement uses TRBV7-9 and TRBJ1-5; a possible D gene is TRBD1 (6 bases). Trimming cost V 3 bases and J 3 bases, with 12 bases left between them. The CDR3 has 15 amino acids. The V gene's germline CDR1 is SEHNR and CDR2 FQNEAQ (reference sequence). The CDR3 coding sequence is TGTGCCAGCAGCTTCGGGACAAACATCAATCAGCCCCAGCATTTT. It translates to CASSFGTNINQPQHF.

The J gene is TRBJ2-4, the V gene TRBV7-2; no clear D. Germline V gene data show CDR1 as SGHTA and CDR2 as FQGNSA. Trimming stripped 6 bases from V and 2 bases from J, with 14 bases between. The CDR3 loop spans 15 amino acids. Here the CDR3 DNA reads TGTGCCAGCAGTCCCGCCGGTGAATCCAAAAACATTCAGTACTTC. Its translation is CASSPAGESKNIQYF.

This clone showed up just a few times. The gene calls are TRBV7-2 and TRBJ1-1; TRBD1 agrees at 9 bases. V shed 5 bases, J shed 7 bases, and the junction held 11 bases outside the gene matches. This CDR3 contains 15 residues. CDR1 is SGHTA and CDR2 is FQGNSA in the germline V gene. The CDR3 nucleotides read TGTGCCAGCAGCGTTACGGGACAGGGCTTTAGTGAAGCTTTCTTT. Protein product: CASSVTGQGFSEAFF.

The chain uses TRBV11-2 and TRBJ2-7; no definite D call. In germline, CDR1 is SGHAT, CDR2 FQNNGV. This CDR3 has 12 residues. The ends were cut back, 1 base at V and 5 bases at J, with 6 bases in the middle. The CDR3 bases are TGTGCCAGCAGCTTAGGCCCTAACGAGCAGTACTTC. Amino acids: CASSLGPNEQYF.

The V call is TRBV7-9, the J call TRBJ1-2; 7 bases are a match to TRBD1. J was trimmed by 6 bases and V by 0 bases; bases with no gene match: 10. This CDR3 spans 16 amino acids. CDR1 and CDR2 from the germline V gene are SEHNR and FQNEAQ (reference sequence). CDR3 sequence reads: CASSLALGTVGHGYTF. Here the CDR3 DNA reads TGTGCCAGCAGCTTAGCTTTGGGGACAGTGGGACATGGCTACACCTTC.

The rearrangement links TRBV7-9 to TRBJ1-6; no definite D call. From germline, CDR1 is SEHNR and CDR2 FQNEAQ (reference sequence). The CDR3 contains 15 residues. V was cut by 3 bases and J by 1 base, with 7 bases left in between. CDR3 nucleotide sequence: TGTGCCAGCAGCTTCTCGGTTTCCTATAATTCACCCCTCCACTTT. Translated: CASSFSVSYNSPLHF.

The chain joins TRBV10-2 to TRBJ1-6; possible D gene TRBD1, 6 bases. V gave up 5 bases and J gave up 7 bases, with 12 bases separating them. CDR3 length equals 14 residues. CDR1 WSHSY and CDR2 SAAADI come from the germline V gene. This CDR3 reads CASSLGQQNSPLHF. The CDR3 DNA sequence: TGCGCCAGCAGTTTGGGACAACAGAATTCACCCCTCCACTTT.

This clone was observed a handful of times. The chain joins TRBV5-1 to TRBJ1-1, with D perhaps matching TRBD1 (6 bases). The CDR3 is 13 amino acids. Deletions cut 4 bases from V and 3 bases from J, with 10 bases between. Germline V CDR1 and CDR2: SGHRS, YFSETQ. The CDR3 loop reads CASSTTGYTEAFF. CDR3 coding DNA: TGCGCCAGCAGCACTACAGGGTACACTGAAGCTTTCTTT.

This clone was detected once. The chain joins TRBV10-3 to TRBJ2-2; D remains ambiguous. The V end lost 10 bases, the J end lost 0 bases, and 12 bases lay between the germline ends. Germline CDR1 is ENHRY and CDR2 is SYGVKD. This CDR3 has 14 amino acids. Here the CDR3 DNA reads TGTGCCACAACCGTTGCGACGAACACCGGGGAGCTGTTTTTT. This codes for CATTVATNTGELFF.

The gene calls are TRBV25-1 and TRBJ1-1; TRBD1 matches at 10 bases. The CDR3 is made up of 15 amino acids. The V and J ends lost 7 bases and 1 base, in that order; junction bases with no gene match: 6. From germline, CDR1 is MGHDK and CDR2 SYGVNS. Here the CDR3 reads CASTRQGAGNTEAFF. CDR3 sequence (DNA): TGTGCCAGCACACGACAGGGGGCCGGGAACACTGAAGCTTTCTTT.

The CDR3 region is CASSLGTSRQGPLGYTF. Written as DNA, the CDR3 is TGTGCCAGCAGTTTAGGGACTTCACGACAGGGGCCTTTGGGCTACACCTTC. V gene TRBV28 combines with J gene TRBJ1-2, with TRBD1 matching 8 bases. The CDR3 is made up of 17 amino acids. Losses at the gene ends were 2 bases for V and 8 bases for J; bases not matched to a gene: 16. Germline loops: CDR1 MDHEN, CDR2 SYDVKM.

The V call is TRBV30, the J call TRBJ1-5; TRBD1 aligns across 7 bases. Germline V gene sequence: CDR1 GTSNPN, CDR2 SVGIG (reference sequence). This CDR3 is 13 amino acids long. The V and J ends lost 2 bases and 5 bases, in that order; junction bases with no gene match: 3. The CDR3 protein is CAWSTGDDQPQHF. CDR3 nucleotides: TGTGCCTGGAGTACAGGGGACGATCAGCCCCAGCATTTT.

This clone came up once. This chain links TRBV27 with TRBJ1-1; 8 nucleotides align to TRBD1. The CDR3 runs 12 residues. After removal of 8 bases from V and 11 bases from J, the junction contained 10 bases not matched to a gene. Germline V gene sequence: CDR1 MNHEY, CDR2 SMNVEV (reference sequence). CDR3 sequence reads: CASAGTGGVAFF. CDR3 nucleotide sequence: TGTGCCAGCGCCGGGACAGGAGGTGTTGCTTTCTTT.

Here the CDR3 DNA reads TGCGCCAGCAGCTTTGTCTCTAATTCACCCCTCCACTTT. It codes for CASSFVSNSPLHF. V gene TRBV5-1 combines with J gene TRBJ1-6; no reliable D call. V lost 2 bases and J 6 bases, leaving 6 bases between the germline ends. The CDR3 is 13 amino acids. The germline V gene has CDR1 SGHRS and CDR2 YFSETQ.

V gene TRBV21-1 combines with J gene TRBJ1-2. TRBV21-1 is given as a pseudogene. The CDR3 is 16 residues long. CDR3 DNA: TGTGCCAGCAGCAAACGGGGGGATGGGAGAGAGTATGGCTACACCTTC. Its protein product is CASSKRGDGREYGYTF.

This rearrangement joins TRBV28 to TRBJ1-5; D is possibly TRBD1 (5 bases). With 6 bases removed from V and 4 bases from J, the gap between germline ends came to 16 bases. CDR1 is MDHEN and CDR2 is SYDVKM in the germline V gene. The CDR3 loop spans 15 amino acids. Here the CDR3 reads CASSKTPGLNQPQHF. The DNA for the CDR3 is TGTGCCAGCAGCAAAACCCCAGGGTTAAATCAGCCCCAGCATTTT.

The chain links TRBV9 to TRBJ2-3; TRBD2 might be the D (6 bases). CDR3 length: 17 residues. The V end lost 0 bases, the J end lost 0 bases, and 14 bases lay between the germline ends. Germline V gives CDR1 SGDLS, CDR2 YYNGEE. The CDR3 loop reads CASSVAMGGGSTDTQYF. The CDR3, as DNA: TGTGCCAGCAGCGTAGCTATGGGGGGAGGAAGCACAGATACGCAGTATTTT.

The sample holds many counts of this clone. The genes are TRBV5-5 and TRBJ1-1; D call uncertain. V lost 0 bases and J lost 0, with 9 bases in between. This CDR3 has 15 residues. Germline CDR1 SGHKS, CDR2 YYEKEE (reference sequence). CDR3 nucleotide sequence: TGTGCCAGCAGCTTGGGCGCGGAAATGAACACTGAAGCTTTCTTT. Protein product: CASSLGAEMNTEAFF.

The chain joins TRBV15 to TRBJ1-2; possibly TRBD1 for D (6 bases). The CDR3 extends over 15 amino acids. The V and J ends lost 5 bases and 5 bases respectively, with 18 bases between them. Germline V gene data show CDR1 as LNHNV and CDR2 as YYDKDF (reference sequence). For the CDR3, the DNA is TGTGCCACCAGCGACCGTCGGGGGGCCGGATATGGCTACACCTTC. This codes for CATSDRRGAGYGYTF.

The chain uses TRBV11-2 and TRBJ1-6, with TRBD1 identical over 10 bases. This CDR3 region has 15 residues. The germline gives CDR1 SGHAT, CDR2 FQNNGV. V was pared by 5 bases and J by 6 bases, with 4 bases of the junction left unmatched. CDR3 in DNA: TGTGCCAGCAGCCCCGACAGGGGGCTTAATTCACCCCTCCACTTT. Protein product: CASSPDRGLNSPLHF.

This CDR3 is CASSPSPQGFNEQFF. CDR3 coding DNA: TGCGCCAGCAGCCCGTCACCCCAGGGGTTTAATGAGCAGTTCTTC. The chain links TRBV5-1 to TRBJ2-1; maybe TRBD1 (6 bases). The CDR3 has 15 amino acids. Germline V gene lookup returns CDR1 SGHRS and CDR2 YFSETQ. Trimming stripped 4 bases from V and 7 bases from J, with 18 bases between.

The chain has TRBV9 and TRBJ1-4; 7 positions match TRBD1. CDR3 length: 16 amino acids. Germline V gene sequence: CDR1 SGDLS, CDR2 YYNGEE. Trimming cost V 0 bases and J 0 bases; bases outside gene matches: 2. CDR3 sequence reads: CASSVGQGATNEKLFF. CDR3 sequence (DNA): TGTGCCAGCAGCGTAGGGCAGGGGGCAACTAATGAAAAACTGTTTTTT.

The chain recombines TRBV30 with TRBJ1-6, with 7 nucleotides matching TRBD1. CDR3 length equals 14 residues. Germline assignment: CDR1 GTSNPN and CDR2 SVGIG (reference sequence). The junction had 3 bases not matched to a gene; V was cut back by 4 bases and J by 3 bases. Written as DNA, the CDR3 is TGTGCCTGGACAGGGGGTGGCTATAATTCACCCCTCCACTTT. This gives the protein CAWTGGGYNSPLHF.

The genes are TRBV11-3 and TRBJ2-1; D might be TRBD2 (5 bases). Trimming took off 2 bases at V and 0 bases at J, with 8 bases between the two ends. CDR1 is SGHNT and CDR2 is YENEEA in the germline V gene. This CDR3 is 15 amino acids long. The CDR3: CASSLLGLSYNEQFF. The DNA for the CDR3 is TGTGCCAGCAGCTTACTAGGACTCTCCTACAATGAGCAGTTCTTC. The variable domain in full, completed from reference TRBV11-3 and TRBJ2-1, reads EAGVVQSPRYKIIEKKQPVAFWCNPISGHNTLYWYLQNLGQGPELLIRYENEEAVDDSQLPKDRFSAERLKGVDSTLKIQPAELGDSAVYLCASSLLGLSYNEQFFGPGTRLTVL.

The V call is TRBV19, the J call TRBJ1-2; 7 bases match TRBD1. V lost 4 bases and J lost 4; bases outside the gene matches: 6. Germline-derived CDR1 and CDR2 are LNHDA and SQIVND (reference sequence). The CDR3 is made up of 14 amino acids. CDR3 loop: CASSTTGASYGYTF. The DNA of the CDR3 is TGTGCCAGTAGTACAACAGGGGCCTCCTATGGCTACACCTTC.